A single sample is the source of the 17 T cell receptor beta chains below, sequenced in a study of CD8 T cells in Susac syndrome. Random hexamers were used to reverse transcribe the RNA input (about 0.5 to 1 ug). TCRdb independently ran MiXCR on the immunoSEQ multiplex PCR reads; one entry per CDR3 protein. The sample contains over 130,000 distinct CDR3 sequences, approximately 95% of which appear only once. The sample consisted of CD4+ T cells from PBMCs. Receptors originate from a human donor with multiple sclerosis.

This clonotype was seen a single time. This chain connects TRBV5-4 to TRBJ2-7; D may be TRBD1 or TRBD2 (6 bases each). Trimming cost V 3 bases and J 1 base, with 11 bases left between them. The CDR3 is 14 amino acids. Germline values: CDR1 SGHNT, CDR2 YYREEE (reference sequence). Written as DNA, the CDR3 is TGTGCCAGCAGCTCCAAGGGGGGTTCCTACGAGCAGTACTTC. Translated: CASSSKGGSYEQYF.

The rearrangement links TRBV29-1 to TRBJ2-3; unclear D gene. Germline V gives CDR1 SQVTM, CDR2 ANQGSEA. Trimming shortened V by 5 bases and J by 1 base, and 7 bases separated the two germline ends. This CDR3 is built from 12 residues. CDR3 nucleotide sequence: TGCAGCGTTCGCCCCGGCACAGATACGCAGTATTTT. Translating it yields CSVRPGTDTQYF.

This clonotype is a singleton in its sample. The V and J genes are TRBV5-1 and TRBJ2-5; D is tentatively TRBD1 or TRBD2 (5 bases each). Trimming shortened V by 5 bases and J by 4 bases, and 6 bases separated the two germline ends. The CDR3 consists of 11 residues. Germline CDR1 SGHRS, CDR2 YFSETQ. DNA for the CDR3: TGCGCCAGCAGGGGGACAGAGACCCAGTACTTC. Its translation: CASRGTETQYF.

The V and J genes are TRBV3-1 and TRBJ2-7, with D perhaps matching TRBD1 (7 bases). Germline V gives CDR1 LGHDT, CDR2 YNNKEL (reference sequence). V shed 4 bases and J shed 2 bases, with 12 bases lying between them. The CDR3 has 14 residues. The CDR3, as DNA: TGTGCCAGCAGCCCCGCCAGGGGGGCCTACGAGCAGTACTTC. Translated, it gives CASSPARGAYEQYF.

The rearrangement uses TRBV25-1 and TRBJ2-7; no clear D gene. CDR1 is MGHDK and CDR2 is SYGVNS in the germline V gene. Trimming shortened V by 3 bases and J by 2 bases, and 11 bases separated the two germline ends. The CDR3 runs 14 residues. The CDR3 loop is CASSENGRAYEQYF. The CDR3 region has the DNA TGTGCCAGCAGTGAGAACGGCAGAGCCTACGAGCAGTACTTC.

The CDR3 loop reads CASSQAPGAVNTEAFF. CDR3 DNA sequence: TGCGCCAGCAGCCAAGCCCCTGGGGCGGTGAACACTGAAGCTTTCTTT. The chain employs TRBV4-1 and TRBJ1-1; tentatively, D is TRBD1 (5 bases). The germline V gene encodes CDR1 MGHRA and CDR2 YSYEKL. Trimming took off 1 base at V and 0 bases at J, with 12 bases between the two ends. The CDR3 runs to 16 residues.

The chain recombines TRBV12-3 or TRBV12-4 with TRBJ1-1; 8 nucleotides align to TRBD1. The CDR3 spans 13 residues. V gave up 6 bases and J gave up 5 bases; unmatched junction bases: 5. CDR3 nucleotide sequence: TGTGCCAGCAGAGCCAGGGGGCGGACTGAAGCTTTCTTT. Protein: CASRARGRTEAFF.

This chain joins TRBV6-1 and TRBJ2-1; 8 bases line up with TRBD2. CDR3 size: 16 residues. V gave up 5 bases and J gave up 5 bases; unmatched junction bases: 11. Germline CDR1 MNHNS, CDR2 SASEGT. The CDR3 here is CASSLTGTRGDNEQFF. CDR3 DNA sequence: TGTGCCAGCAGTCTTACCGGGACTAGGGGGGACAATGAGCAGTTCTTC.

The V and J genes are TRBV29-1 and TRBJ2-7, with D possibly matching TRBD2 (6 bases). The germline V gene has CDR1 SQVTM and CDR2 ANQGSEA. This CDR3 has 13 residues. Trimming left V 4 bases short and J 3 bases short, with 13 bases between. CDR3 DNA sequence: TGCAGCGTTGCGGGGGTCGTCGGCTACGAGCAGTACTTC. It specifies CSVAGVVGYEQYF.

This clonotype showed up just once. The chain is built from TRBV29-1 and TRBJ2-3; 8 bases are shared with TRBD2. V lost 0 bases and J lost 7; bases outside the gene matches: 9. Germline CDR1 is SQVTM and CDR2 is ANQGSEA. The CDR3 consists of 15 residues. The CDR3 DNA follows: TGCAGCGTTGAAGAAAATAGCGGGAAGGGTTATACGCAGTATTTT. Amino acid sequence: CSVEENSGKGYTQYF.

This clonotype has just one count. The chain is built from TRBV2 and TRBJ1-5; D is ambiguous. The CDR3 extends over 12 amino acids. Deletions cut 4 bases from V and 6 bases from J, with 7 bases between. Germline CDR1 reads SNHLY; CDR2 reads FYNNEI. Written as DNA, the CDR3 is TGTGCCAGCAGTGGCGATTCTCAGCCCCAGCATTTT. It encodes CASSGDSQPQHF.

V usage is TRBV10-3 and J usage is TRBJ1-5, with 7 bases lining up with TRBD1. CDR1 is ENHRY and CDR2 is SYGVKD in the germline V gene. This CDR3 has 17 amino acids. Losses at the gene ends were 0 bases for V and 3 bases for J; bases not matched to a gene: 8. CDR3 sequence reads: CAISESIGQANNQPQHF. DNA for the CDR3: TGTGCCATCAGTGAGTCTATCGGACAGGCTAACAATCAGCCCCAGCATTTT.

The chain uses TRBV7-2 and TRBJ2-7; D unresolved. V was shortened by 1 base and J by 2 bases, with 3 bases between the two germline ends. Germline values: CDR1 SGHTA, CDR2 FQGNSA. The CDR3 runs to 12 residues. The CDR3 reads CASSLVTYEQYF. CDR3 nucleotide sequence: TGTGCCAGCAGCTTAGTCACCTACGAGCAGTACTTC.

The chain links TRBV29-1 to TRBJ1-4; TRBD1 agrees at 7 bases. The germline V gene encodes CDR1 SQVTM and CDR2 ANQGSEA. The ends lost 7 bases at V and 0 bases at J; junction bases unmatched: 8. CDR3 length: 15 amino acids. The DNA for the CDR3 is TGCAGCGCTCGACAGGGAGAGGCAACTAATGAAAAACTGTTTTTT. Protein: CSARQGEATNEKLFF.

V usage is TRBV10-3 and J usage is TRBJ2-3; D gene unclear. From germline, CDR1 is ENHRY and CDR2 SYGVKD. The CDR3 totals 11 residues. V lost 3 bases to trimming and J lost 6 bases, with 4 bases between them. For the CDR3, the DNA is TGTGCCATCAGTGACGGGGATACGCAGTATTTT. This codes for CAISDGDTQYF.

The chain is built from TRBV30 and TRBJ1-1; 12 bases map to TRBD1. The germline CDR1 and CDR2 sequences are GTSNPN and SVGIG (reference sequence). CDR3 length: 16 amino acids. V dropped 1 base and J dropped 5; count of bases not matched to a gene: 8. The CDR3 region is CAWSGGTGGLLTEAFF. CDR3 in DNA: TGTGCCTGGAGTGGGGGGACAGGGGGCCTTCTGACTGAAGCTTTCTTT.

The rearrangement joins TRBV9 to TRBJ2-7; TRBD2 matches 11 bases. The CDR3 consists of 14 residues. The trim removed 2 bases at V and 3 bases at J, leaving 1 base unmatched. Germline-derived CDR1 and CDR2 are SGDLS and YYNGEE. The CDR3: CASSVGLADYEQYF. The CDR3, as DNA: TGTGCCAGCAGCGTGGGACTAGCGGACTACGAGCAGTACTTC.